What follows are 8 T cell receptor beta chains derived from one specimen sequenced in a study of technical replicates of blood from a few donors. Produced via immunoSEQ multiplex PCR; TCRdb's table is partial and in-frame only. Of tens of thousands of clones in the sample, 85% to 95% were seen once. Specimen: T cells isolated from PBMCs. The receptors derive from a human donor in good health.

This clone was observed a single time. The chain combines TRBV29-1 with TRBJ2-2, with TRBD2 matching 9 bases. The CDR3 is 14 residues long. The V segment lost 6 bases and the J segment 1 base; nucleotides outside the gene matches: 3. The V gene's germline CDR1 is SQVTM and CDR2 ANQGSEA. CDR3 region: CSVEREVNTGELFF. CDR3 coding DNA: TGCAGCGTCGAGCGGGAGGTGAACACCGGGGAGCTGTTTTTT.

This clone was counted between two and nine times. This sequence joins TRBV23-1 and TRBJ1-5; D uncertain. TRBV23-1 is assigned to the ORF class and has an uncertain function. V lost 4 bases and J lost 0, with 13 bases in between. The CDR3 runs 16 residues. CDR3 DNA: TGCGCCAGCAGTCGTAGGGAGTTTTATAGCAATCAGCCCCAGCATTTT. This codes for CASSRREFYSNQPQHF.

The V gene is TRBV6-5, the J gene TRBJ2-1; 14 bases align to TRBD2. V lost 6 bases and J lost 8; bases outside the gene matches: 6. CDR3 size: 15 residues. Germline V lookup: CDR1 MNHEY, CDR2 SVGAGI. CDR3 loop: CASSGGLAGVDEQFF. In nucleotides, the CDR3 is TGTGCCAGCAGCGGGGGACTAGCGGGAGTCGATGAGCAGTTCTTC.

This chain connects TRBV19 to TRBJ2-1, with D possibly TRBD1 on 6 matching bases. Germline lookup yields CDR1 LNHDA and CDR2 SQIVND (reference sequence). The V end lost 6 bases, the J end lost 5 bases, and 20 bases lay between the germline ends. CDR3 length: 16 residues. For the CDR3, the DNA is TGTGCCAGTAGCCCTATACTAGGGGGAGCGAACAATGAGCAGTTCTTC. Its translation is CASSPILGGANNEQFF.

V gene TRBV13 combines with J gene TRBJ2-2, with 12 bases identical to TRBD1. The CDR3 has 16 residues. In germline, CDR1 is PRHDT, CDR2 FYEKMQ (reference sequence). J lost 7 bases, V lost 5 bases, and 8 bases had no gene match. The CDR3 nucleotides read TGTGCCAGCAGCCGAGGCCGGGACAGGGGGCACGGGGAGCTGTTTTTT. Amino acid sequence: CASSRGRDRGHGELFF.

The chain combines TRBV4-1 with TRBJ2-7; D is perhaps TRBD1 (6 bases). Germline CDR1 reads MGHRA; CDR2 reads YSYEKL. This CDR3 region has 14 residues. Trimming removed 3 bases at V and 2 bases at J, with 11 bases between. In DNA form, the CDR3 reads TGCGCCAGCAGCCAGAGCAGGGGAACCTACGAGCAGTACTTC. It encodes CASSQSRGTYEQYF.

This chain joins TRBV2 and TRBJ2-7; 8 bases are a match to TRBD2. The germline V gene encodes CDR1 SNHLY and CDR2 FYNNEI. V trimming: 4 bases; J trimming: 4 bases; junction bases outside the gene matches: 0. This CDR3 comprises 12 residues. The CDR3 DNA is TGTGCCAGCAGTGCGGGGGGGTACGAGCAGTACTTC. It yields the protein CASSAGGYEQYF.

V and J are TRBV25-1 and TRBJ2-5; 9 nucleotides match TRBD2. Germline V gives CDR1 MGHDK, CDR2 SYGVNS. The CDR3 has 18 amino acids. V gave up 6 bases and J gave up 4 bases; unmatched junction bases: 18. CDR3 sequence (DNA): TGTGCCAGCAGCGAAAACGTCGGGGCGGGGGGGCTTCGAGAGACCCAGTACTTC. It translates to CASSENVGAGGLRETQYF.